The clone carrying this T cell receptor beta chain was found many times. What it binds is unknown. This sample was taken from a study of Graves' ophthalmopathy and Graves' hyperthyroidism. General study results and limits: Blood also contained most of the expanded thyroid clonotypes above 0.001 frequency.

The hyperthyroidism patients had a new diagnosis of under 2 months' duration and were aged 18 to 65. CDR3 regions of TCR beta were amplified from RNA transcripts. First-round RT-PCR used HTBI primers; second-round multiplex PCR followed. TCRdb re-called the multiplex PCR reads with MiXCR, one entry per CDR3 protein. The table lists 35,000 to 50,000 distinct CDR3 sequences, 50% of them singletons, with approximately 24% in the top ten. The length of the CDR3 is 15 residues. V lost 1 base and J 0 bases, leaving 4 bases between the germline ends. Specimen: peripheral blood. The receptor's source is an adult woman with stable Graves' hyperthyroidism. The chain employs TRBV12-3 or TRBV12-4 and TRBJ2-6, with no clear D. CDR3 sequence reads: CASSLVSSGANVLTF. DNA for the CDR3: TGTGCCAGCAGTTTAGTTAGCTCTGGGGCCAACGTCCTGACTTTC.